This TCR beta chain was documented in a study of blood T cell repertoires in COVID-19 (dated by TCRdb to the early 2020s). Some background on the complete study: The collaborator samples originated in the United States, Italy and Spain and spanned the acute and convalescent phases of COVID-19. The prospective study material was composed of cDNA or gDNA derived from T cells, B-cell-depleted T cells, or PBMCs. Deeply sampled blood TCRbeta repertoires from subjects exposed to, actively infected with, or recovered from COVID-19 were included in the dataset. The repertoires were made available in a free public database intended to serve as a resource for research on the immune response to SARS-CoV-2. The samples were drawn from two sources: the first 160 participants of the ongoing ImmuneRACE study, and 1,000 to 1,500 subjects contributed by 6 global collaborators. Nearly every sample came with metadata listing a de-identified subject ID, COVID-19 status, age in years and sex. Where available, HLA class I and class II types were obtained from metadata supplied by the sample provider rather than from assay-based typing.

TCRbeta CDR3 regions were amplified from genomic DNA using the immunoSEQ Assay, a bias-controlled multiplex PCR. In the paper's pipeline: The number of nucleated cells in each sample was estimated by amplification of reference gene primers within the assay. To quantify the absolute abundance of each unique TCRbeta CDR3 rearrangement, sequence reads were collapsed and filtered. For each sample, productive Simpson clonality was calculated as the square root of Simpson's diversity index over productive rearrangements. TCRdb limited this immuneACCESS table to in-frame rearrangements with V and J called. A share of clones is missing; checked studies link under half to unresolved V genes, and the rest is unexplained. That table gives V, J and clone size, and the DNA gave D and trimming. Recorded for this sample are 250,000 or so clones; approximately 86% of them occurred a single time. The top ten constitute about 2.7% of the sample.

Participants in the prospective study were aged about 18 to 89 years, lived in more than 20 United States geographic areas, and enrolled through a virtual design. Cohort assignment in the prospective study relied on participant-reported clinical history from a screening survey and a study questionnaire. For ImmuneRACE Cohort 3, a participant was defined as recovered based on two consecutive negative NP/OP PCR tests, clearance by a healthcare professional, or resolution of symptoms. In the prospective study, mobile phlebotomists collected whole blood, serum and a nasopharyngeal or oropharyngeal swab from each participant. Over a roughly 2-month period, participants in the prospective study had the option of providing additional blood draws and questionnaires. Before DNA extraction, blood samples from the prospective study were shipped at room temperature or frozen. Comment on this clone: Its antigen is not yet known. Base qualities were left out, and no much larger clone turns up one base away.

Spanning cysteine to phenylalanine, the CDR3 consists of 13 amino acids. Only the CDR3 region is kept as DNA, spanning 39 bases read in frame from base 1. V was cut back by 2 bases and J by 7 bases, leaving a gap of 11 bases between them. CDR1 is given as SEHNR and CDR2 as FQNEAQ, both from the germline V gene (reference sequence). Broader findings and caveats from the paper: Clinical and demographic metadata were provided uncurated, with the amount varying by source and participant.

The clonotype was recovered from a woman younger than 35 who had recovered from COVID-19. The rearranged chain carries TRBV7-9 and TRBJ1-2, and possibly TRBD1, on 6 matching bases. Sequencing was carried out using PBMCs or T cells enriched from blood (not recorded which). CDR3 region: CASSLRGASGYTF. The bases are TGTGCCAGCAGCTTACGGGGGGCGAGTGGCTACACCTTC.